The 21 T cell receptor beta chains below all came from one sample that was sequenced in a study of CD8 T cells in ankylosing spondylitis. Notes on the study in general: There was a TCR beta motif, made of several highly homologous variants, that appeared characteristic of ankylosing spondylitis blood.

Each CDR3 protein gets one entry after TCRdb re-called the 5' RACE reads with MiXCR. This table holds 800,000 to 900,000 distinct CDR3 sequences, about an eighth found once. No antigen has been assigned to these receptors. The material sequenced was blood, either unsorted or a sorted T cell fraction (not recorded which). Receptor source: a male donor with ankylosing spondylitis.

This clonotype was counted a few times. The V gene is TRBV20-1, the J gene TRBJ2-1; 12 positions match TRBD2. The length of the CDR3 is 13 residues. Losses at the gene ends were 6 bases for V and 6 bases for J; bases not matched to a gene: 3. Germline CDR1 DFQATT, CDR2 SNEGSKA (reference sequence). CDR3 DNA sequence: TGCAGTGCGTGGGGACTAGCGGGCAATGAGCAGTTCTTC. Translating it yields CSAWGLAGNEQFF.

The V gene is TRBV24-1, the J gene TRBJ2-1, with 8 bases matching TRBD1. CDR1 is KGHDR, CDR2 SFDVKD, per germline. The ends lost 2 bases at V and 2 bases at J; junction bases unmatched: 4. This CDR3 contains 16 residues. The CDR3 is CATSDSTGEAYNEQFF. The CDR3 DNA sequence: TGTGCCACCAGTGATTCGACAGGGGAGGCCTACAATGAGCAGTTCTTC.

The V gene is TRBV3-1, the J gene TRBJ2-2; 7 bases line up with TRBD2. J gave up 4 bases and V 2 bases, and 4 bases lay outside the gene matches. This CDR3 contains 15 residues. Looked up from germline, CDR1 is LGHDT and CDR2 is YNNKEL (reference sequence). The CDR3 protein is CASSQSGTITGELFF. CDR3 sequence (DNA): TGTGCCAGCAGCCAATCCGGGACTATCACCGGGGAGCTGTTTTTT. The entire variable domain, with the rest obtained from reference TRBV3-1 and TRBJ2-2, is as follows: DTAVSQTPKYLVTQMGNDKSIKCEQNLGHDTMYWYKQDSKKFLKIMFSYNNKELIINETVPNRFSPKSPDKAHLNLHINSLELGDSAVYFCASSQSGTITGELFFGEGSRLTVL.

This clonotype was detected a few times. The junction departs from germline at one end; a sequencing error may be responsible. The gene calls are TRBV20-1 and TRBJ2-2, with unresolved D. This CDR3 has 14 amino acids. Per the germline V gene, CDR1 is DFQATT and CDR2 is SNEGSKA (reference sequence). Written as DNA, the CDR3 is TGCAGTGCCAGAGAAATAGCCTACACCGGGGAGCTGTTTTTT. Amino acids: CSAREIAYTGELFF.

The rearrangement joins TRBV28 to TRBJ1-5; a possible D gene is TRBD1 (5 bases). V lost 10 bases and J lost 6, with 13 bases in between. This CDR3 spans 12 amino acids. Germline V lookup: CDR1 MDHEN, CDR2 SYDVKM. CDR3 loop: CATMGGSQPQHF. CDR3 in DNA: TGTGCCACAATGGGGGGGAGTCAGCCCCAGCATTTT.

CDR3 in amino acids: CASSFARGVDEQYF. The CDR3 DNA follows: TGCGCCAGCAGCTTTGCAAGGGGGGTGGACGAGCAGTACTTC. The chain recombines TRBV5-1 with TRBJ2-7; either TRBD1 or TRBD2 may supply D (6 bases each). CDR3 size: 14 residues. Trimming left V 2 bases short and J 5 bases short, with 14 bases between. CDR1 SGHRS and CDR2 YFSETQ come from the germline V gene.

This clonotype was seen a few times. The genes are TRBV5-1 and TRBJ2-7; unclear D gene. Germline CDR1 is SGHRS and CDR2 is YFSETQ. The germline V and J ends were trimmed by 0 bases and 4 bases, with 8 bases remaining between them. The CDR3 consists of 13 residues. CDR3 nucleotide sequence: TGCGCCAGCAGCTTGGTAGAGAAATACGAGCAGTACTTC. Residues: CASSLVEKYEQYF.

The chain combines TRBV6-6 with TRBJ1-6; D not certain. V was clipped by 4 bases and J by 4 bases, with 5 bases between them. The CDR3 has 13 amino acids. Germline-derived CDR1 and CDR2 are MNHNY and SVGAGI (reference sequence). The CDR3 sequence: CASSSIYNSPLHF. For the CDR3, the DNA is TGTGCCAGCAGTTCCATATATAATTCACCCCTCCACTTT.

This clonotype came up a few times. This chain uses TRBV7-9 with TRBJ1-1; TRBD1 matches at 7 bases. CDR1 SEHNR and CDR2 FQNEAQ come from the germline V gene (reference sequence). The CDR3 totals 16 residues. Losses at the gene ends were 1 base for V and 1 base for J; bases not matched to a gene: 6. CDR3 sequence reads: CASSLGMGQTNTEAFF. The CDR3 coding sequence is TGTGCCAGCAGCTTAGGGATGGGACAGACGAACACTGAAGCTTTCTTT.

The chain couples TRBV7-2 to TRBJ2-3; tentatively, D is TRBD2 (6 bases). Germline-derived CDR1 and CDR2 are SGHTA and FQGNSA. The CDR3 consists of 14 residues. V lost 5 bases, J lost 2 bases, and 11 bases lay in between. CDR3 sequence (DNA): TGTGCCAGCAGCCGGGACTTGACCACAGATACGCAGTATTTT. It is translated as CASSRDLTTDTQYF.

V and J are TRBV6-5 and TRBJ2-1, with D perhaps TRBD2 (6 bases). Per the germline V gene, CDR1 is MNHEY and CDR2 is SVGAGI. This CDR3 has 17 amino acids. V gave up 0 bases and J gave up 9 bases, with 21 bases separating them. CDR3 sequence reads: CASSYSMSHTRGGEQFF. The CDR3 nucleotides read TGTGCCAGCAGTTACTCGATGAGTCACACCCGGGGAGGTGAGCAGTTCTTC.

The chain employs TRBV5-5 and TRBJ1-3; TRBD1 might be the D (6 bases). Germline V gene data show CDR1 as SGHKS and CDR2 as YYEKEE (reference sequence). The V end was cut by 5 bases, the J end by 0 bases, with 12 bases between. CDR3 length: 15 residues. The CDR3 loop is CASRRQDDSGNTIYF. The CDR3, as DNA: TGTGCCAGCAGACGACAGGACGACTCTGGAAACACCATATATTTT. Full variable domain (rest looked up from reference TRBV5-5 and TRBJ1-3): DAGVTQSPTHLIKTRGQQVTLRCSPISGHKSVSWYQQVLGQGPQFIFQYYEKEERGRGNFPDRFSARQFPNYSSELNVNALLLGDSALYLCASRRQDDSGNTIYFGEGSWLTVV.

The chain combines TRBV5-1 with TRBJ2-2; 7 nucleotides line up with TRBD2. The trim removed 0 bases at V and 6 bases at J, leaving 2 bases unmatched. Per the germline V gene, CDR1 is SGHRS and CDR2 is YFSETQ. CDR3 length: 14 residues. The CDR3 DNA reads TGCGCCAGCAGCTTGGGAGCGGGGCCCGGGGAGCTGTTTTTT. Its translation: CASSLGAGPGELFF.

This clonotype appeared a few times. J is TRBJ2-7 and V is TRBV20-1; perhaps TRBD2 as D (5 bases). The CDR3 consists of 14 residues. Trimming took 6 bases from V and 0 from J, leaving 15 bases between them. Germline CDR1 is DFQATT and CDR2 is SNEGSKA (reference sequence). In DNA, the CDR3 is TGCAGTGCCACCCCTACGGGGAGCTCCTACGAGCAGTACTTC. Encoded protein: CSATPTGSSYEQYF.

CDR3 bases: TGTGCCAGCAGCTTTTTCAATATAAGATCCGGGCGGGAGACCCAGTACTTC. This codes for CASSFFNIRSGRETQYF. This sequence joins TRBV7-9 and TRBJ2-5; D gene unclear. This CDR3 spans 17 amino acids. Germline values: CDR1 SEHNR, CDR2 FQNEAQ (reference sequence). Trimming took 3 bases from V and 5 from J, leaving 22 bases between them.

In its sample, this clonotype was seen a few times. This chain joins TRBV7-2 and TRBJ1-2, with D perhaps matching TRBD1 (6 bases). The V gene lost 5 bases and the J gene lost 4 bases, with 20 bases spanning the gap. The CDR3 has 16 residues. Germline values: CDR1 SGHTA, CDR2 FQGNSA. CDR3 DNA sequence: TGTGCCAGCAGCCGGGGCCCAGGGGAGGCGGTCTATGGCTACACCTTC. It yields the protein CASSRGPGEAVYGYTF.

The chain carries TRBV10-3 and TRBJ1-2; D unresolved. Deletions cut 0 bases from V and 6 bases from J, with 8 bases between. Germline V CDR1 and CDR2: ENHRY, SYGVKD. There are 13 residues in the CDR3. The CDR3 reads CAISESSRDGYTF. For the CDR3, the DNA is TGTGCCATCAGTGAGTCGAGTAGGGATGGCTACACCTTC.

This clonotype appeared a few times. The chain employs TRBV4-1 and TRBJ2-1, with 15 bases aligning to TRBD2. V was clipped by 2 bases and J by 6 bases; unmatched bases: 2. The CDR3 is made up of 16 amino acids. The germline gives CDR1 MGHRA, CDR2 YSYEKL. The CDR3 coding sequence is TGCGCCAGCAGCCAATGGACTAGCGGGAGGGCCAATGAGCAGTTCTTC. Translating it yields CASSQWTSGRANEQFF.

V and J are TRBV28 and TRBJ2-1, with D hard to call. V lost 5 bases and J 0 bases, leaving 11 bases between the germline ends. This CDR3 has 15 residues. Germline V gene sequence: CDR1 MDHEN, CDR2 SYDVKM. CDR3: CASSPQASSYNEQFF. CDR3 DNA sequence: TGTGCCAGCAGTCCTCAAGCGAGCTCCTACAATGAGCAGTTCTTC.

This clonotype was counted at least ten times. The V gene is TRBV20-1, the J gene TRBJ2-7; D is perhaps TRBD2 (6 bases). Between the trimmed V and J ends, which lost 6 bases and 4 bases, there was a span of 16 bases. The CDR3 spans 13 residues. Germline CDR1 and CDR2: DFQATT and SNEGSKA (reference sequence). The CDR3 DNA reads TGCAGTGCACCCCGTTGGGGGAGGTACGAGCAGTACTTC. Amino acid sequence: CSAPRWGRYEQYF.

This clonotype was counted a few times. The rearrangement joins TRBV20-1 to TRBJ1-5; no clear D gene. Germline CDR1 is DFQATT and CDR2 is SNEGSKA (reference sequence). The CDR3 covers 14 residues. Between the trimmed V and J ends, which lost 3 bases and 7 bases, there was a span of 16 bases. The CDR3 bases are TGCAGTGCTAGTCATTCGGGTACACGGCAGCCCCAGCATTTT. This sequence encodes CSASHSGTRQPQHF.